Below, 24 T cell receptor beta chains from the same sample are listed, as sequenced in a study of blood T cell repertoires in COVID-19. Repertoires were generated with immunoSEQ multiplex PCR, while TCRdb's copy carries only in-frame clones and drops some. The data hold about 350,000 clones, with more than 70% observed a single time. The sequencing input was peripheral blood. These receptor sequences come from a woman aged 55-69 years with COVID-19, enrolled during active disease.

The chain carries TRBV1 and TRBJ1-1; the table's D gene call, TRBD1, was not cross checked with the DNA. TRBV1 is a documented pseudogene. This CDR3 spans 18 amino acids. This chain's CDR3 is CTSSQDKGQGAGWTEAFF. CDR3 DNA sequence: TGCACCAGCAGCCAAGACAAGGGACAGGGGGCAGGATGGACTGAAGCTTTCTTT.

This clone was detected only once. The chain joins TRBV9 to TRBJ2-4; a weak D match, TRBD1 (5 bases). The CDR3 is 15 residues long. V was cut by 3 bases and J by 7 bases, with 17 bases left in between. CDR1 is SGDLS and CDR2 is YYNGEE in the germline V gene. CDR3: CASSGAYGASNIQYF. In nucleotides, the CDR3 is TGTGCCAGCAGCGGGGCCTATGGGGCCAGCAACATTCAGTACTTC.

A single count supports this clone. The gene calls are TRBV15 and TRBJ1-3, with 7 bases lining up with TRBD1. Germline values: CDR1 LNHNV, CDR2 YYDKDF (reference sequence). V was clipped by 5 bases and J by 0 bases; unmatched bases: 4. The CDR3 has 15 residues. As DNA, the CDR3 is TGTGCCACCAGCGACAGGGCGAACTCTGGAAACACCATATATTTT. Its protein is CATSDRANSGNTIYF.

This rearrangement joins TRBV9 to TRBJ1-4; 7 bases agree with TRBD1. With V trimmed by 3 bases and J by 8 bases, 4 bases remained unmatched. The germline V gene encodes CDR1 SGDLS and CDR2 YYNGEE. This CDR3 has 13 residues. The CDR3 protein is CASSARQGEKLFF. In DNA form, the CDR3 reads TGTGCCAGCAGCGCGAGACAGGGAGAAAAACTGTTTTTT.

This clone was seen a handful of times. The chain combines TRBV6-6 with TRBJ1-6, with D tentatively TRBD1 (6 bases). The CDR3 is made up of 17 amino acids. The V and J ends lost 5 bases and 1 base respectively, with 15 bases between them. Germline V gene lookup returns CDR1 MNHNY and CDR2 SVGAGI (reference sequence). The CDR3 is CASSQQGGGSYNSPLHF. The CDR3 DNA sequence: TGTGCCAGCAGTCAACAGGGTGGTGGGTCCTATAATTCACCCCTCCACTTT.

This rearrangement joins TRBV11-2 to TRBJ2-7; 12 positions agree with TRBD2. This CDR3 has 18 amino acids. Trimming cost V 5 bases and J 4 bases; bases outside gene matches: 15. Germline CDR1 reads SGHAT; CDR2 reads FQNNGV. In DNA form, the CDR3 reads TGTGCCAGCAGCCCAGGTCTAGCGGGGGGGCCGCGTCTATACGAGCAGTACTTC. It yields the protein CASSPGLAGGPRLYEQYF.

This chain joins TRBV29-1 and TRBJ2-3; a possible D gene is TRBD2 (5 bases). V lost 4 bases and J 4 bases, leaving 15 bases between the germline ends. CDR1 SQVTM and CDR2 ANQGSEA come from the germline V gene. CDR3 length: 14 residues. The CDR3 sequence: CSVGRGLLPDTQYF. The CDR3 DNA sequence: TGCAGCGTTGGACGAGGACTCCTGCCAGATACGCAGTATTTT.

This chain uses TRBV7-2 with TRBJ2-1, with 8 nucleotides matching TRBD2. Trimming removed 4 bases from V and 0 bases from J; junction bases left unmatched: 2. CDR1 is SGHTA, CDR2 FQGNSA, per germline. This CDR3 contains 15 residues. CDR3 sequence: CASSWSGSSYNEQFF. CDR3 coding DNA: TGTGCCAGCAGCTGGAGCGGGAGCTCCTACAATGAGCAGTTCTTC.

The chain is built from TRBV20-1 and TRBJ2-1; 12 bases map to TRBD1. Germline values: CDR1 DFQATT, CDR2 SNEGSKA (reference sequence). J lost 8 bases, V lost 3 bases, and 14 bases had no gene match. The CDR3 length is 17 residues. The CDR3: CSASLRDRGLVVDEQFF. In DNA form, the CDR3 reads TGCAGTGCTAGTCTACGGGACAGGGGGCTTGTGGTCGATGAGCAGTTCTTC.

This chain joins TRBV3-1 (or the pseudogene TRBV3-2) and TRBJ1-2, with D possibly being TRBD1 (5 bases). The germline V and J ends were trimmed by 3 bases and 4 bases, with 12 bases remaining between them. The CDR3 extends over 14 amino acids. The germline gives CDR1 LGHDT, CDR2 YNNKEL (reference sequence). This CDR3 reads CASSQLQGGYGYTF. CDR3 DNA sequence: TGTGCCAGCAGCCAGCTCCAGGGAGGCTATGGCTACACCTTC.

This sequence joins TRBV28 and TRBJ2-1; TRBD2 matches 10 bases. The germline CDR1 and CDR2 sequences are MDHEN and SYDVKM. V trimming: 6 bases; J trimming: 6 bases; junction bases outside the gene matches: 8. This CDR3 comprises 15 residues. The CDR3 DNA sequence: TGTGCCAGCAGCCTCTCTAGCGGGGGCCGCAATGAGCAGTTCTTC. Translation gives CASSLSSGGRNEQFF. Drawing the rest from reference TRBV28 and TRBJ2-1, the complete variable domain is DVKVTQSSRYLVKRTGEKVFLECVQDMDHENMFWYRQDPGLGLRLIYFSYDVKMKEKGDIPEGYSVSREKKERFSLILESASTNQTSMYLCASSLSSGGRNEQFFGPGTRLTVL.

This chain links TRBV7-9 with TRBJ2-1; 12 bases line up with TRBD2. The germline V gene has CDR1 SEHNR and CDR2 FQNEAQ (reference sequence). The junction had 1 base not matched to a gene; V was cut back by 4 bases and J by 6 bases. The CDR3 loop spans 14 amino acids. The CDR3 sequence is CASSSSGGANEQFF. CDR3 nucleotide sequence: TGTGCCAGCAGCTCTAGCGGGGGGGCCAATGAGCAGTTCTTC.

Note on this clone: The missing conserved phenylalanine or tryptophan at the end of this CDR3 makes a read error likely. It is unclear where the CDR3 begins or ends on the DNA, so no DNA is shown, and the CDR3 is as TCRdb lists it. The chain combines TRBV2 with TRBJ2-4; the table gives TRBD1 as D, unverified against the DNA. Looked up from germline, CDR1 is SNHLY and CDR2 is FYNNEI. The CDR3 sequence runs 8 residues, both termini included. This CDR3 is CASSEGGL.

The chain carries TRBV29-1 and TRBJ2-3; perhaps TRBD2 as D (5 bases). V was shortened by 4 bases and J by 1 base, with 12 bases between the two germline ends. Germline loops: CDR1 SQVTM, CDR2 ANQGSEA. CDR3 size: 14 residues. CDR3 nucleotide sequence: TGCAGCGTTGCGGCTAGCTGGGGCACAGATACGCAGTATTTT. As protein: CSVAASWGTDTQYF.

This clone was picked up one time. The chain joins TRBV25-1 to TRBJ1-6; D not certain. Trimming cost V 6 bases and J 8 bases, with 17 bases left between them. CDR3 length equals 15 residues. In germline, CDR1 is MGHDK, CDR2 SYGVNS. In DNA form, the CDR3 reads TGTGCCAGCAGCTCCCCCTTTTCGAGGGATTCACCCCTCCACTTT. Translated: CASSSPFSRDSPLHF.

The gene calls are TRBV5-5 and TRBJ1-2; D may be TRBD1 (6 bases). The germline V gene has CDR1 SGHKS and CDR2 YYEKEE (reference sequence). V was cut by 3 bases and J by 8 bases, with 14 bases left in between. The CDR3 sequence is 13 residues long. This chain's CDR3 is CASSWSGDDGYTF. Written as DNA, the CDR3 is TGTGCCAGCAGCTGGTCAGGGGACGACGGCTACACCTTC. Filled out from reference TRBV5-5 and TRBJ1-2, the complete variable domain reads DAGVTQSPTHLIKTRGQQVTLRCSPISGHKSVSWYQQVLGQGPQFIFQYYEKEERGRGNFPDRFSARQFPNYSSELNVNALLLGDSALYLCASSWSGDDGYTFGSGTRLTVV.

V and J are TRBV6-5 and TRBJ1-2, with TRBD1 matching over 9 bases. The V and J ends lost 4 bases and 7 bases, in that order; junction bases with no gene match: 4. Germline-derived CDR1 and CDR2 are MNHEY and SVGAGI. This CDR3 comprises 13 residues. The CDR3: CASSSQGAIGYTF. The CDR3 DNA follows: TGTGCCAGCAGTTCACAGGGGGCAATTGGCTACACCTTC.

V and J are TRBV11-3 and TRBJ1-3; possible D gene TRBD1, 5 bases. This CDR3 comprises 18 residues. Per germline, CDR1 SGHNT and CDR2 YENEEA. Trimming took 10 bases from V and 5 from J, leaving 30 bases between them. This chain's CDR3 is CATVQNLMERGLRNTIYF. CDR3 DNA: TGTGCCACCGTCCAAAATCTTATGGAAAGGGGATTGAGAAACACCATATATTTT.

The chain employs TRBV28 and TRBJ1-1; weak D call: TRBD1 (6 bases). The CDR3 contains 14 residues. The germline V gene has CDR1 MDHEN and CDR2 SYDVKM. Trimming removed 5 bases from V and 0 bases from J, with 10 bases in between. CDR3 nucleotides: TGTGCCAGCAGTCCCGGACAGCTGAACACTGAAGCTTTCTTT. This gives the protein CASSPGQLNTEAFF.

The rearrangement uses TRBV6-5 and TRBJ1-4; TRBD1 is a possible D gene (5 bases). Trimming took 5 bases from V and 10 from J, leaving 14 bases between them. CDR1 is MNHEY, CDR2 SVGAGI, per germline. This CDR3 has 13 amino acids. The CDR3 sequence: CASSPTGTPKLFF. In nucleotides, the CDR3 is TGTGCCAGCAGTCCCACAGGAACCCCAAAACTGTTTTTT.

The rearrangement joins TRBV19 to TRBJ1-2, with no clear D. V was trimmed by 5 bases and J by 8 bases, leaving 15 bases between them. Germline V gene lookup returns CDR1 LNHDA and CDR2 SQIVND (reference sequence). This CDR3 is 13 amino acids long. CDR3 in amino acids: CASSEQLLAGYTF. As DNA, the CDR3 is TGTGCCAGTAGTGAACAGCTCTTAGCGGGCTACACCTTC.

For this clone: The sample holds other DNA sequences that translate to the same CDR3. The chain uses TRBV7-3 and TRBJ1-1; D gene ambiguous. This CDR3 region has 13 residues. The V gene lost 6 bases and the J gene lost 1 base, with 9 bases spanning the gap. Germline CDR1 SGHTA, CDR2 FQGTGA. CDR3 nucleotide sequence: TGTGCCAGCAGTTTTAGCTCGAACACTGAAGCTTTCTTT. It yields the protein CASSFSSNTEAFF.

This chain connects TRBV6-5 to TRBJ1-2; 8 bases match TRBD1. V was clipped by 0 bases and J by 5 bases; unmatched bases: 5. The CDR3 totals 15 residues. Per the germline V gene, CDR1 is MNHEY and CDR2 is SVGAGI. CDR3 in amino acids: CASSYSAGGFYGYTF. The DNA of the CDR3 is TGTGCCAGCAGTTACTCGGCAGGGGGCTTTTATGGCTACACCTTC.

J is TRBJ1-2 and V is TRBV5-6; maybe TRBD1 (5 bases). This CDR3 contains 18 residues. V dropped 0 bases and J dropped 0 bases, with 18 bases sitting between them. Per the germline V gene, CDR1 is SGHDT and CDR2 is YYEEEE. The CDR3: CASSLVGASAGPNYGYTF. CDR3 nucleotides: TGTGCCAGCAGCTTGGTTGGAGCTAGTGCAGGGCCTAACTATGGCTACACCTTC.